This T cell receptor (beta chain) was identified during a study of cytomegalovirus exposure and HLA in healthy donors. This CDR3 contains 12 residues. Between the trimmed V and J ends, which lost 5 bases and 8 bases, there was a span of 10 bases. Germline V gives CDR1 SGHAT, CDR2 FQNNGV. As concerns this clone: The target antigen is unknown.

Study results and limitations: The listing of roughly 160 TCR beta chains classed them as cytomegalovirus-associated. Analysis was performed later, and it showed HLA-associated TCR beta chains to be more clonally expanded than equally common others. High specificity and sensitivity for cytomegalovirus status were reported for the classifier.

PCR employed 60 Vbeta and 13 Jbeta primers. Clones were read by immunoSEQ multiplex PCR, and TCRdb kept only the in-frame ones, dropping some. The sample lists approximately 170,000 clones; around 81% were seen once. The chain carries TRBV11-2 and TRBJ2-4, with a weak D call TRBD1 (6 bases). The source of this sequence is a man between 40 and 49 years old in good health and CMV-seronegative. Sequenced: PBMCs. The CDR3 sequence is CASSRQEDIQYF. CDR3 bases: TGTGCCAGCAGCCGACAGGAAGACATTCAGTACTTC.